The T cell receptor beta chain described here comes from a study of blood T cells in healthy people across ages. Germline assignment: CDR1 SGHTA and CDR2 FQGNSA. The CDR3 totals 16 residues. Trimming shortened V by 3 bases and J by 0 bases, and 14 bases separated the two germline ends. Primers used in a second PCR of about 6 to 11 cycles were a sample-barcoded 5' primer and a J-beta primer mix. TCRdb reprocessed the 5' RACE reads via MiXCR and lists one record per CDR3 protein. This sample carries about 780,000 distinct CDR3 sequences, about 47% of them seen once, and the ten largest clones take around 18%.

The chain is built from TRBV7-2 and TRBJ1-2; D is possibly TRBD1 (5 bases). This receptor was obtained from an elderly man in good health. Sequenced sample: blood. CDR3 sequence reads: CASSFPQGSTNYGYTF. DNA of the CDR3: TGTGCCAGCAGCTTTCCTCAGGGCAGCACTAACTATGGCTACACCTTC.